This entry lists 13 T cell receptor beta chains sequenced from one sample in a study of shared clonotypes between healthy human individuals. TCRdb's copy holds only in-frame clones and misses some; the assay was immunoSEQ multiplex PCR. The sample shows some 790,000 clones, over 60% of them seen only once. The source material was memory CD4+ T cells sorted from blood. Regarding subset: CD45RA-negative fraction. The receptors were gathered from a woman under 40 in good health.

The chain carries TRBV5-1 and TRBJ2-5, with 10 positions matching TRBD2. Losses at the gene ends were 4 bases for V and 3 bases for J; bases not matched to a gene: 6. The CDR3 extends over 15 amino acids. CDR1 and CDR2 (germline): SGHRS, YFSETQ. CDR3 protein: CASSPRTSGKETQYF. CDR3 DNA: TGCGCCAGCAGCCCAAGGACTAGCGGCAAAGAGACCCAGTACTTC. The full variable domain, completed using reference TRBV5-1 and TRBJ2-5, is KAGVTQTPRYLIKTRGQQVTLSCSPISGHRSVSWYQQTPGQGLQFLFEYFSETQRNKGNFPGRFSGRQFSNSRSEMNVSTLELGDSALYLCASSPRTSGKETQYFGPGTRLLVL.

V is TRBV19 and J is TRBJ1-1; D is perhaps TRBD1 (5 bases). The CDR3 totals 14 residues. Germline V gene sequence: CDR1 LNHDA, CDR2 SQIVND (reference sequence). V was cut by 5 bases and J by 3 bases, with 13 bases left in between. CDR3 region: CASSQGWVHTEAFF. The CDR3 nucleotides are TGTGCCAGTAGTCAGGGTTGGGTGCACACTGAAGCTTTCTTT. Together with reference TRBV19 and TRBJ1-1, the CDR3 gives the full variable domain: DGGITQSPKYLFRKEGQNVTLSCEQNLNHDAMYWYRQDPGQGLRLIYYSQIVNDFQKGDIAEGYSVSREKKESFPLTVTSAQKNPTAFYLCASSQGWVHTEAFFGQGTRLTVV.

This clone occurred once. This chain joins TRBV2 and TRBJ2-5; 8 bases align to TRBD2. CDR1 and CDR2 (germline): SNHLY, FYNNEI. V lost 3 bases to trimming and J lost 6 bases; unmatched junction nucleotides: 6. This CDR3 spans 14 amino acids. CDR3 sequence: CASSDWLAGQTQYF. Here the CDR3 DNA reads TGTGCCAGCAGTGATTGGTTAGCGGGACAGACCCAGTACTTC.

The rearrangement links TRBV6-6 to TRBJ2-3; D ambiguous. V lost 4 bases and J lost 1, with 6 bases in between. The CDR3 runs 13 residues. Germline CDR1 MNHNY, CDR2 SVGAGI (reference sequence). Written as DNA, the CDR3 is TGTGCCAGCAGTTTGCTTGGCACAGATACGCAGTATTTT. Its translation: CASSLLGTDTQYF.

The CDR3 spells CASTMGGGSYQPQHF. Here the CDR3 DNA reads TGTGCCAGCACCATGGGGGGGGGCAGTTATCAGCCCCAGCATTTT. This chain connects TRBV6-1 to TRBJ1-5; TRBD1 is a possible D gene (6 bases). The CDR3 covers 15 residues. Deletions cut 7 bases from V and 5 bases from J, with 18 bases between. CDR1 and CDR2 from the germline V gene are MNHNS and SASEGT.

The chain employs TRBV6-5 and TRBJ2-1, with D uncertain. The CDR3 length is 14 residues. V was clipped by 6 bases and J by 1 base, with 10 bases between them. Germline V gene sequence: CDR1 MNHEY, CDR2 SVGAGI. CDR3 region: CASRLRDSYNEQFF. CDR3 DNA sequence: TGTGCCAGCAGGCTACGTGATTCCTACAATGAGCAGTTCTTC.

This clone has a single count. The rearrangement joins TRBV7-9 to TRBJ2-2; D may be TRBD1 (6 bases). The CDR3 consists of 16 residues. Trimming pared 1 base from V and 1 base from J, leaving 10 bases between. The germline V gene encodes CDR1 SEHNR and CDR2 FQNEAQ (reference sequence). The CDR3 coding sequence is TGTGCCAGCAGCTTAGAGGGGACACTGAACACCGGGGAGCTGTTTTTT. Protein sequence: CASSLEGTLNTGELFF.

The rearrangement uses TRBV2 and TRBJ1-1; the D is unclear. Germline CDR1 is SNHLY and CDR2 is FYNNEI. This CDR3 comprises 15 residues. Trimming stripped 5 bases from V and 0 bases from J, with 13 bases between. The CDR3 nucleotides read TGTGCCAGCAGTTCCCGTGGGCGCGTGAACACTGAAGCTTTCTTT. It encodes CASSSRGRVNTEAFF. Complete variable domain (other parts from reference TRBV2 and TRBJ1-1): EPEVTQTPSHQVTQMGQEVILRCVPISNHLYFYWYRQILGQKVEFLVSFYNNEISEKSEIFDDQFSVERPDGSNFTLKIRSTKLEDSAMYFCASSSRGRVNTEAFFGQGTRLTVV.

The chain links TRBV11-1 to TRBJ1-1, with D unresolved. The length of the CDR3 is 14 residues. CDR1 SGHAT and CDR2 FQDESV come from the germline V gene (reference sequence). Trimming left V 7 bases short and J 7 bases short, with 19 bases between. CDR3 in DNA: TGTGCCAGCACAATACACGAGCGTAGTATTGAAGCTTTCTTT. Its translation is CASTIHERSIEAFF.

V usage is TRBV25-1 and J usage is TRBJ2-2; D might be TRBD2 (5 bases). This CDR3 contains 14 residues. The germline V gene has CDR1 MGHDK and CDR2 SYGVNS. V lost 0 bases and J 6 bases, leaving 8 bases between the germline ends. In DNA, the CDR3 is TGTGCCAGCAGTGAATATCGGGAAGCCGGGGAGCTGTTTTTT. As protein: CASSEYREAGELFF. Supplemented by reference TRBV25-1 and TRBJ2-2, the full variable domain reads EADIYQTPRYLVIGTGKKITLECSQTMGHDKMYWYQQDPGMELHLIHYSYGVNSTEKGDLSSESTVSRIRTEHFPLTLESARPSHTSQYLCASSEYREAGELFFGEGSRLTVL.

About this clone itself: The same CDR3 also results from other DNA sequences found in this sample. The chain uses TRBV18 and TRBJ2-2, with D hard to call. The germline V gene encodes CDR1 KGHSH and CDR2 LQKENI. V was cut by 1 base and J by 4 bases, with 4 bases left in between. The length of the CDR3 is 13 residues. The CDR3 region is CASSPRGTGELFF. CDR3 bases: TGTGCCAGCTCACCACGCGGCACCGGGGAGCTGTTTTTT.

The chain couples TRBV9 to TRBJ2-1, with a tentative D call TRBD2 (5 bases). Trimming took 3 bases from V and 4 from J, leaving 8 bases between them. From germline, CDR1 is SGDLS and CDR2 YYNGEE. The CDR3 spans 13 residues. The CDR3 sequence is CASSGTLYNEQFF. The CDR3 DNA reads TGTGCCAGCAGCGGGACTCTATACAATGAGCAGTTCTTC.

The count of this clone is one. The V gene is TRBV2, the J gene TRBJ2-5, with D perhaps matching TRBD1 (5 bases). The CDR3 has 13 amino acids. Trimming removed 2 bases from V and 5 bases from J, with 9 bases in between. The germline gives CDR1 SNHLY, CDR2 FYNNEI. The CDR3 sequence: CASSEQGWETQYF. As DNA, the CDR3 is TGTGCCAGCAGTGAACAGGGCTGGGAGACCCAGTACTTC.